This T cell receptor (beta chain) was sequenced in a study of blood T cell repertoires in COVID-19. Researchers sorted participants into cohorts using their self-reported clinical history. Cohort 3 recovery required two negative PCRs, clearance, or symptom resolution. The length of the CDR3 is 13 residues. Deletions cut 7 bases from V and 6 bases from J, with 13 bases between. Germline assignment: CDR1 MNHEY and CDR2 SVGAGI. Repertoires were generated with immunoSEQ multiplex PCR, while TCRdb's copy carries only in-frame clones and drops some. There are roughly 500,000 clones in the sample; 70% to 90% occur only once, and less than 2% lies in the top ten.

The receptor was isolated from a woman aged 40 to 50 who had recovered from COVID-19. Material: PBMCs or T cells enriched from blood (not recorded which). J is TRBJ2-1 and V is TRBV6-5; D may be TRBD1 (6 bases). The CDR3 nucleotides read TGTGCCAGCAAGACGACAGGTACCAATGAGCAGTTCTTC. Its translation: CASKTTGTNEQFF.